These T cell receptor beta chains were read from a single sample in a study of T cell responses to AZD1222 COVID-19 vaccine. The table came from immunoSEQ multiplex PCR; TCRdb's copy has only in-frame clones and leaves some out. In the table there are 140,000 or so clones, more than 70% of which are singletons. The sequencing used peripheral blood, collected 28 days after the second AZD1222 dose. These receptor sequences come from an adult who received the AZD1222 COVID-19 vaccine. CDR3s leave out the opening cysteine and the closing phenylalanine or tryptophan.

j_gene: TRBJ2-1
v_gene: TRBV5-4
CDR3aa: ASSSHRDEQF

j_gene: TRBJ2-5
v_gene: TRBV27
CDR3aa: ASSLAWGRGETQY

j_gene: TRBJ1-5
v_gene: TRBV27
CDR3aa: ASSFGGNQPQH

j_gene: TRBJ1-2
v_gene: TRBV4-1
CDR3aa: ASSQAWGVLYGYT

j_gene: TRBJ2-1
v_gene: TRBV5-6
CDR3aa: ASSLLGQGRGEQF

j_gene: TRBJ2-3
v_gene: TRBV7-2
CDR3aa: ASSLAGGPSDTQY

j_gene: TRBJ1-2
v_gene: TRBV10-2
CDR3aa: ASSESTGTGYRGYT

j_gene: TRBJ2-1
v_gene: TRBV7-9
CDR3aa: ASSLVGGSYNEQF

j_gene: TRBJ1-3
v_gene: TRBV27
CDR3aa: ASSPWTGGNTIY

j_gene: TRBJ2-6
v_gene: TRBV18
CDR3aa: ASSRGAPSAGANVLT

j_gene: TRBJ2-1
v_gene: TRBV19
CDR3aa: ASSIGSTNEQF

j_gene: TRBJ1-5
v_gene: TRBV5-1
CDR3aa: ASSFRGPNADPDQPQH

j_gene: TRBJ1-6
v_gene: TRBV7-2
CDR3aa: ASSFGTGGGSLH

j_gene: TRBJ1-1
v_gene: TRBV2
CDR3aa: ASISGQGNTEAF

j_gene: TRBJ1-1
v_gene: TRBV11-2
CDR3aa: ASSLRVFMNTEAF

j_gene: TRBJ2-3
v_gene: TRBV2
CDR3aa: ASNPWGTAGSSPQY

j_gene: TRBJ1-6
v_gene: TRBV5-1
CDR3aa: ASSFAQDGSPLH

j_gene: TRBJ2-1
v_gene: TRBV4-1
CDR3aa: ASSLSGAYNEQF

j_gene: TRBJ1-2
v_gene: TRBV29-1
CDR3aa: SVERGVYGYT

j_gene: TRBJ2-7
v_gene: TRBV6-2/TRBV6-3
CDR3aa: ASSYARGEQY

j_gene: TRBJ2-7
v_gene: TRBV29-1
CDR3aa: SASTVGAYEQY

j_gene: TRBJ1-4
v_gene: TRBV2
CDR3aa: ASRPDHNEKLF

j_gene: TRBJ1-1
v_gene: TRBV28
CDR3aa: ARVNTEAF

j_gene: TRBJ2-3
v_gene: TRBV6-4
CDR3aa: ASSVLAGGMYTQY

j_gene: TRBJ1-6
v_gene: TRBV6-5
CDR3aa: ASTQGLNNSPLH

j_gene: TRBJ2-7
v_gene: TRBV7-2
CDR3aa: ASSLGGGIEQY

j_gene: TRBJ2-3
v_gene: TRBV7-9
CDR3aa: ASSLDGGPDTQY

j_gene: TRBJ1-1
v_gene: TRBV30
CDR3aa: AWNIGTAVEEAF

j_gene: TRBJ1-1
v_gene: TRBV6-5
CDR3aa: ASSYPGEGGEAF

j_gene: TRBJ1-3
v_gene: TRBV24-1
CDR3aa: ATSDPASGNTIY

j_gene: TRBJ2-6
v_gene: TRBV3-1/TRBV3-2
CDR3aa: ASSPRPISGANVLT

j_gene: TRBJ2-2
v_gene: TRBV15
CDR3aa: ATSRDSNTGELF